The 17 T cell receptor beta chains listed next were all sequenced from one sample in a study of blood T cell repertoires in COVID-19. The table came from immunoSEQ multiplex PCR; TCRdb's copy has only in-frame clones and leaves some out. This table has roughly 280,000 clones, 84% appearing once. The sequencing input was peripheral blood. All receptors come from a man aged 55 to 70 with acute or convalescent COVID-19.

The rearrangement joins TRBV28 to TRBJ1-2; D may be TRBD1 (5 bases). This CDR3 has 12 amino acids. V lost 4 bases to trimming and J lost 9 bases, with 12 bases between them. Germline-derived CDR1 and CDR2 are MDHEN and SYDVKM. The CDR3 DNA sequence: TGTGCCAGCAGTTCGGCGACAGCTAGCTACACCTTC. Its protein product is CASSSATASYTF.

In this sample, this clone turned up once. This chain links TRBV5-6 with TRBJ2-7, with D possibly matching TRBD1 (5 bases). V was clipped by 5 bases and J by 4 bases, with 19 bases between them. The CDR3 spans 15 residues. CDR1 is SGHDT and CDR2 is YYEEEE in the germline V gene. The CDR3 DNA is TGTGCCAGCAGTTTCCGGAAGGGGATCCCTTACGAGCAGTACTTC. This gives the protein CASSFRKGIPYEQYF.

This chain uses TRBV19 with TRBJ2-7; 8 bases are a match to TRBD1. The germline V gene encodes CDR1 LNHDA and CDR2 SQIVND (reference sequence). The length of the CDR3 is 13 residues. V was pared by 4 bases and J by 4 bases, with 3 bases of the junction left unmatched. CDR3 sequence (DNA): TGTGCCAGTAGTAAGGACAGGGAGTACGAGCAGTACTTC. It yields the protein CASSKDREYEQYF. Looking up the rest from reference TRBV19 and TRBJ2-7 gives the full variable domain: DGGITQSPKYLFRKEGQNVTLSCEQNLNHDAMYWYRQDPGQGLRLIYYSQIVNDFQKGDIAEGYSVSREKKESFPLTVTSAQKNPTAFYLCASSKDREYEQYFGPGTRLTVT.

The V gene is TRBV5-1, the J gene TRBJ2-5, with 7 bases lining up with TRBD1. The CDR3 loop spans 13 amino acids. The J segment lost 5 bases and the V segment lost 5 bases, leaving 6 bases of the junction unmatched. From germline, CDR1 is SGHRS and CDR2 YFSETQ. CDR3: CASRAGTEETQYF. In DNA form, the CDR3 reads TGCGCCAGCAGGGCCGGGACAGAGGAGACCCAGTACTTC.

The rearrangement uses TRBV9 and TRBJ2-7; 7 nucleotides align to TRBD2. The trim removed 4 bases at V and 2 bases at J, leaving 9 bases unmatched. The CDR3 loop spans 15 amino acids. Germline-derived CDR1 and CDR2 are SGDLS and YYNGEE. The chain's CDR3 is CASSPTGLTTYEQYF. The CDR3 DNA is TGTGCCAGCAGCCCGACGGGACTAACCACCTACGAGCAGTACTTC.

The chain combines TRBV7-9 with TRBJ2-7; 8 nucleotides line up with TRBD1. Germline CDR1 SEHNR, CDR2 FQNEAQ (reference sequence). This CDR3 has 16 amino acids. J was trimmed by 1 base and V by 5 bases; bases with no gene match: 10. This CDR3 is CASSIHLRQGSYEQYF. In DNA form, the CDR3 reads TGTGCCAGCAGCATCCACCTAAGACAGGGGTCCTACGAGCAGTACTTC. The variable domain in full, completed from reference TRBV7-9 and TRBJ2-7, reads DTGVSQNPRHKITKRGQNVTFRCDPISEHNRLYWYRQTLGQGPEFLTYFQNEAQLEKSRLLSDRFSAERPKGSFSTLEIQRTEQGDSAMYLCASSIHLRQGSYEQYFGPGTRLTVT.

This clone was found a few times. This chain uses TRBV19 with TRBJ1-1; unclear D gene. V was pared by 6 bases and J by 4 bases, with 12 bases between. Germline V gene sequence: CDR1 LNHDA, CDR2 SQIVND (reference sequence). This CDR3 region has 13 residues. The CDR3 loop is CASSNYGATEAFF. For the CDR3, the DNA is TGTGCCAGTAGCAACTACGGAGCCACTGAAGCTTTCTTT.

The rearrangement joins TRBV11-2 to TRBJ1-4; the D gene is possibly TRBD1 (5 bases). This CDR3 has 16 residues. V lost 3 bases and J 3 bases, leaving 14 bases between the germline ends. Germline V gives CDR1 SGHAT, CDR2 FQNNGV. CDR3 in amino acids: CASSFPGGISNEKLFF. CDR3 DNA sequence: TGTGCCAGCAGCTTCCCCGGGGGTATATCTAATGAAAAACTGTTTTTT.

This chain connects TRBV2 to TRBJ2-3; maybe TRBD2 (5 bases). Germline V gene sequence: CDR1 SNHLY, CDR2 FYNNEI. Deletions cut 3 bases from V and 0 bases from J, with 13 bases between. The CDR3 is 16 amino acids. The CDR3 nucleotides are TGTGCCAGCAGTGACAGGCAGCGGTCTAGCACAGATACGCAGTATTTT. Translated, it gives CASSDRQRSSTDTQYF.

V and J are TRBV7-2 and TRBJ2-5; 8 bases fit TRBD2. Germline V gene lookup returns CDR1 SGHTA and CDR2 FQGNSA. The CDR3 is 15 residues long. The junction had 6 bases not matched to a gene; V was cut back by 1 base and J by 5 bases. CDR3 region: CASSLGPGGTETQYF. The CDR3, as DNA: TGTGCCAGCAGCTTAGGGCCGGGAGGGACGGAGACCCAGTACTTC.

This chain joins TRBV7-2 and TRBJ2-5; tentatively, D is TRBD1 (6 bases). V lost 5 bases and J 1 base, leaving 11 bases between the germline ends. From germline, CDR1 is SGHTA and CDR2 FQGNSA. The CDR3 has 14 residues. CDR3 DNA sequence: TGTGCCAGCAGCGGGGGCGGAATCCAAGAGACCCAGTACTTC. Residues: CASSGGGIQETQYF.

This clone was observed a few times. The chain combines TRBV11-1 with TRBJ1-1; the match to TRBD1 covers 12 bases. The CDR3 is 16 residues long. The ends lost 5 bases at V and 3 bases at J; junction bases unmatched: 7. The germline V gene has CDR1 SGHAT and CDR2 FQDESV (reference sequence). DNA for the CDR3: TGTGCCAGCAGCAACCGGGACAGGGGGCCGGACACTGAAGCTTTCTTT. It encodes CASSNRDRGPDTEAFF.

This clone has just one count. The chain joins TRBV9 to TRBJ2-1, with 9 bases fitting TRBD1. Trimming at V came to 2 bases and at J to 9 bases, leaving 15 bases not matched to a gene. Germline V CDR1 and CDR2: SGDLS, YYNGEE. CDR3 length: 17 residues. Here the CDR3 reads CASSVGPRDRVIGEQFF. In DNA form, the CDR3 reads TGTGCCAGCAGCGTCGGACCCCGGGACAGGGTTATTGGTGAGCAGTTCTTC.

The chain carries TRBV5-6 and TRBJ1-5, with TRBD1 matching over 9 bases. This CDR3 has 18 amino acids. V was pared by 3 bases and J by 1 base, with 11 bases of the junction left unmatched. Germline loops: CDR1 SGHDT, CDR2 YYEEEE. CDR3 sequence: CASSYRGQGGRSNQPQHF. The CDR3 nucleotides read TGTGCCAGCAGCTACCGGGGACAGGGCGGACGGAGCAATCAGCCCCAGCATTTT.

The chain links TRBV4-1 to TRBJ2-3, with 7 bases fitting TRBD2. J lost 7 bases, V lost 0 bases, and 7 bases had no gene match. The CDR3 totals 15 residues. Germline lookup yields CDR1 MGHRA and CDR2 YSYEKL. The CDR3 nucleotides read TGCGCCAGCAGCCAAGATCGCGGGAGTGGAAATACGCAGTATTTT. This translates into CASSQDRGSGNTQYF.

This chain uses TRBV7-9 with TRBJ2-2; maybe TRBD1 (5 bases). The germline V gene has CDR1 SEHNR and CDR2 FQNEAQ (reference sequence). The CDR3 has 12 residues. The CDR3 region is CSGIDRSGELFF. CDR3 coding DNA: TGTTCAGGGATCGATAGGAGCGGGGAGCTGTTTTTT.

The V call is TRBV6-6, the J call TRBJ1-2, with 7 bases identical to TRBD1. The CDR3 is 13 residues long. Trimming at V came to 6 bases and at J to 3 bases, leaving 4 bases not matched to a gene. Per the germline V gene, CDR1 is MNHNY and CDR2 is SVGAGI (reference sequence). CDR3 sequence reads: CASSSGTDYGYTF. CDR3 DNA: TGTGCCAGCAGCTCCGGGACAGACTATGGCTACACCTTC.